The 23 T cell receptor beta chains presented below share a single source sample, sequenced in a study of vaccination and CD4 T cells after COVID-19. The treatment here: roughly 10-day PBMC culture with coronavirus spike peptide pools or control peptides (ViraFEST assay). At the Johns Hopkins FTIC core, DNA taken from cultured CD4+ T cells was sequenced by way of the Oncomine TCR Beta short-read assay. TCRdb recomputed calls from the PCR reads with MiXCR, one row per CDR3 protein. Counted here are about 13,000 distinct CDR3 sequences, around 43% occurring once; the ten biggest clones make up about 8.6%. For these receptors, no antigen is known. Sequencing input: CD4+ T cells from blood, cultured in vitro. Receptors originate from a human donor who had recovered from COVID-19.

The rearrangement links TRBV11-2 to TRBJ1-6; TRBD1 aligns across 7 bases. Germline V CDR1 and CDR2: SGHAT, FQNNGV. The CDR3 consists of 15 residues. J gave up 6 bases and V 6 bases, and 8 bases lay outside the gene matches. CDR3 sequence reads: CASRPNRGTNSPLHF. Here the CDR3 DNA reads TGTGCCAGCAGGCCGAACAGGGGCACTAATTCACCCCTCCACTTT.

The V and J genes are TRBV28 and TRBJ1-5; D remains unclear. Germline values: CDR1 MDHEN, CDR2 SYDVKM. V shed 3 bases and J shed 0 bases, with 12 bases lying between them. The length of the CDR3 is 16 residues. DNA for the CDR3: TGTGCCAGCAGTTTCGGTCTGGGATATAGCAATCAGCCCCAGCATTTT. Protein sequence: CASSFGLGYSNQPQHF.

The chain carries TRBV27 and TRBJ2-7; no firm D call. The CDR3 loop spans 13 amino acids. Germline V gives CDR1 MNHEY, CDR2 SMNVEV (reference sequence). V was trimmed by 5 bases and J by 3 bases, leaving 11 bases between them. Here the CDR3 DNA reads TGTGCCAGCAGTGAAAGAGAATACTACGAGCAGTACTTC. Protein sequence: CASSEREYYEQYF.

The CDR3 DNA follows: TGTGCCAGCAGCCCCACAGGGCGGCTGGGCGAGCAGTACTTC. It codes for CASSPTGRLGEQYF. The chain uses TRBV11-2 and TRBJ2-7, with D possibly TRBD1 on 6 matching bases. The CDR3 is 14 residues long. The germline gives CDR1 SGHAT, CDR2 FQNNGV. V lost 5 bases, J lost 6 bases, and 17 bases lay in between. Combining the CDR3 with reference TRBV11-2 and TRBJ2-7 gives the whole variable domain EAGVAQSPRYKIIEKRQSVAFWCNPISGHATLYWYQQILGQGPKLLIQFQNNGVVDDSQLPKDRFSAERLKGVDSTLKIQPAKLEDSAVYLCASSPTGRLGEQYFGPGTRLTVT.

The chain links TRBV12-3 or TRBV12-4 to TRBJ2-1; D gene ambiguous. This CDR3 is built from 11 residues. Trimming left V 7 bases short and J 6 bases short, with 7 bases between. The CDR3 spells CASTPGNEQFF. CDR3 in DNA: TGTGCCAGCACCCCGGGCAATGAGCAGTTCTTC.

The gene calls are TRBV19 and TRBJ1-2; D is undetermined. The CDR3 is made up of 16 amino acids. V was trimmed by 3 bases and J by 8 bases, leaving 22 bases between them. Germline V gene data show CDR1 as LNHDA and CDR2 as SQIVND (reference sequence). The CDR3 loop is CASSILLHVTPAGYTF. CDR3 DNA: TGTGCCAGTAGTATCCTTTTGCATGTTACCCCAGCCGGCTACACCTTC.

The chain employs TRBV6-1 and TRBJ1-2; D ambiguous. This CDR3 is 14 amino acids long. The germline V gene encodes CDR1 MNHNS and CDR2 SASEGT. The V gene lost 0 bases and the J gene lost 8 bases, with 13 bases spanning the gap. Here the CDR3 reads CASSEAWVIDGYTF. The CDR3 DNA is TGTGCCAGCAGTGAAGCATGGGTTATCGACGGCTACACCTTC.

In this sample, this clonotype is medium-sized (0.01 to 0.1%). This chain uses TRBV11-3 with TRBJ2-5; D is possibly TRBD1 or TRBD2 (6 bases each). Germline loops: CDR1 SGHNT, CDR2 YENEEA. V dropped 5 bases and J dropped 2 bases, with 24 bases sitting between them. CDR3 length equals 18 residues. CDR3 nucleotide sequence: TGTGCCAGCAGCCGTGGGGCCACCGGGGGACAAATGCAAGAGACCCAGTACTTC. It is translated as CASSRGATGGQMQETQYF.

By sample share, this clonotype is large. The chain recombines TRBV5-4 with TRBJ2-7; D is perhaps TRBD2 (6 bases). CDR3 length: 15 residues. The germline V gene has CDR1 SGHNT and CDR2 YYREEE (reference sequence). Trimming removed 4 bases at V and 2 bases at J, with 16 bases between. CDR3 in DNA: TGTGCCAGCAGCCACGCGGGACTCAGAACCTACGAGCAGTACTTC. Protein sequence: CASSHAGLRTYEQYF.

The rearrangement uses TRBV2 and TRBJ1-2; no firm D call. Looked up from germline, CDR1 is SNHLY and CDR2 is FYNNEI. V lost 5 bases and J lost 1, with 5 bases in between. CDR3 length equals 12 residues. The CDR3 protein is CASSSNNYGYTF. Written as DNA, the CDR3 is TGTGCCAGCAGTTCGAATAACTATGGCTACACCTTC. Filled out from reference TRBV2 and TRBJ1-2, the complete variable domain reads EPEVTQTPSHQVTQMGQEVILRCVPISNHLYFYWYRQILGQKVEFLVSFYNNEISEKSEIFDDQFSVERPDGSNFTLKIRSTKLEDSAMYFCASSSNNYGYTFGSGTRLTVV.

This rearrangement joins TRBV20-1 to TRBJ1-1; TRBD1 aligns across 8 bases. The CDR3 covers 16 residues. In germline, CDR1 is DFQATT, CDR2 SNEGSKA (reference sequence). J lost 6 bases, V lost 5 bases, and 17 bases had no gene match. The CDR3 reads CSAPSGQALPSPEAFF. CDR3 DNA: TGCAGTGCTCCCTCGGGACAGGCCCTGCCATCGCCTGAAGCTTTCTTT.

V gene TRBV11-3 combines with J gene TRBJ1-1; D ambiguous. CDR3 length: 13 residues. The V gene's germline CDR1 is SGHNT and CDR2 YENEEA. The ends were cut back, 0 bases at V and 0 bases at J, with 2 bases in the middle. In DNA form, the CDR3 reads TGTGCCAGCAGCTTAGAGATGAACACTGAAGCTTTCTTT. Its protein product is CASSLEMNTEAFF.

The rearrangement links TRBV5-4 to TRBJ2-1, with TRBD2 identical over 10 bases. The germline V gene has CDR1 SGHNT and CDR2 YYREEE (reference sequence). The CDR3 spans 16 residues. With 0 bases clipped from V and 5 bases from J, the junction kept 5 bases outside the gene matches. The CDR3 nucleotides read TGTGCCAGCAGCTTGGGGGTAGCGGGGGGTGACAATGAGCAGTTCTTC. As protein: CASSLGVAGGDNEQFF.

This clonotype was seen a handful of times. The genes are TRBV2 and TRBJ2-2; D gene uncertain. The CDR3 is 14 amino acids. V was shortened by 7 bases and J by 0 bases, with 9 bases between the two germline ends. In germline, CDR1 is SNHLY, CDR2 FYNNEI. For the CDR3, the DNA is TGTGCCAGCACGACGGAACCGAACACCGGGGAGCTGTTTTTT. Translated: CASTTEPNTGELFF.

This chain uses TRBV6-1 with TRBJ1-2; no reliable D call. The CDR3 is made up of 12 amino acids. Trimming took 7 bases from V and 7 from J, leaving 13 bases between them. The germline V gene encodes CDR1 MNHNS and CDR2 SASEGT. The CDR3 sequence: CASMYQVRGYTF. CDR3 sequence (DNA): TGTGCCAGCATGTATCAAGTACGTGGCTACACCTTC.

This clonotype was detected only a few times. The chain has TRBV5-8 and TRBJ1-5; D remains ambiguous. The germline V and J ends were trimmed by 3 bases and 7 bases, with 8 bases remaining between them. The germline gives CDR1 SGHTS, CDR2 YDEGEE. This CDR3 contains 12 residues. The CDR3 reads CASSWGGQPQHF. CDR3 DNA: TGTGCCAGCAGCTGGGGTGGACAGCCCCAGCATTTT.

The V and J genes are TRBV4-2 and TRBJ1-2; TRBD1 is a possible D gene (5 bases). The CDR3 has 16 amino acids. Trimming shortened V by 1 base and J by 2 bases, and 14 bases separated the two germline ends. Germline CDR1 reads LGHNA; CDR2 reads YNFKEQ. Here the CDR3 reads CASSQVPGGVNYGYTF. CDR3 sequence (DNA): TGTGCCAGCAGCCAAGTCCCGGGGGGGGTGAACTATGGCTACACCTTC.

The V call is TRBV27, the J call TRBJ2-1; 10 bases are a match to TRBD1. The CDR3 runs 14 residues. Germline V gene sequence: CDR1 MNHEY, CDR2 SMNVEV (reference sequence). V trimming: 6 bases; J trimming: 6 bases; junction bases outside the gene matches: 5. CDR3 DNA sequence: TGTGCCAGCAGCGCCGGGACAGGGGTCAATGAGCAGTTCTTC. Amino acid sequence: CASSAGTGVNEQFF.

This clonotype was recorded once. The rearrangement joins TRBV2 to TRBJ1-6; D possibly corresponds to TRBD1 (6 bases). Deletions cut 2 bases from V and 9 bases from J, with 11 bases between. The CDR3 sequence is 14 residues long. CDR1 SNHLY and CDR2 FYNNEI come from the germline V gene. CDR3 coding DNA: TGTGCCAGCAGTGAATCAGGGGTTCGTTCACCCCTCCACTTT. It yields the protein CASSESGVRSPLHF.

This clonotype was picked up a small number of times. The V and J genes are TRBV19 and TRBJ1-2; a weak D match, TRBD1 (5 bases). Germline V gene data show CDR1 as LNHDA and CDR2 as SQIVND (reference sequence). Trimming stripped 6 bases from V and 6 bases from J, with 14 bases between. The CDR3 covers 13 residues. The CDR3 reads CASSFRAGHGYTF. As DNA, the CDR3 is TGTGCCAGTAGCTTCAGGGCGGGGCATGGCTACACCTTC. Supplemented by reference TRBV19 and TRBJ1-2, the full variable domain reads DGGITQSPKYLFRKEGQNVTLSCEQNLNHDAMYWYRQDPGQGLRLIYYSQIVNDFQKGDIAEGYSVSREKKESFPLTVTSAQKNPTAFYLCASSFRAGHGYTFGSGTRLTVV.

The V gene is TRBV15, the J gene TRBJ1-1, with 7 bases aligning to TRBD1. CDR3 length equals 14 residues. In germline, CDR1 is LNHNV, CDR2 YYDKDF (reference sequence). V shed 5 bases, J shed 5 bases, and the junction held 8 bases outside the gene matches. This CDR3 reads CATSEGAKGTEAFF. CDR3 nucleotides: TGTGCCACCAGCGAGGGGGCGAAAGGAACTGAAGCTTTCTTT.

This clonotype has only a few counts. The V call is TRBV11-2, the J call TRBJ2-5, with D unresolved. The CDR3 consists of 14 residues. Germline CDR1 and CDR2: SGHAT and FQNNGV. Trimming took 1 base from V and 2 from J, leaving 8 bases between them. CDR3 loop: CASSLVDQQETQYF. The CDR3 DNA sequence: TGTGCCAGCAGCTTAGTCGATCAGCAAGAGACCCAGTACTTC.

The chain couples TRBV20-1 to TRBJ1-2; 8 bases fit TRBD1. The CDR3 length is 15 residues. J gave up 3 bases and V 1 base, and 7 bases lay outside the gene matches. Germline CDR1 and CDR2: DFQATT and SNEGSKA (reference sequence). The CDR3 loop reads CSARGGNRGYYGYTF. CDR3 in DNA: TGCAGTGCTAGAGGCGGAAACAGGGGGTACTATGGCTACACCTTC.